The source of this T cell receptor beta chain is a study of CD8 T cells in ankylosing spondylitis. Study outcomes and limitations: Matched ankylosing spondylitis synovial fluid reportedly contained a significantly enriched population of disease-linked clones. Within ankylosing spondylitis blood, a TCR beta motif made up of eight or nine highly homologous variants appeared to be characteristic.

This CDR3 has 15 residues. The V end was cut by 8 bases, the J end by 8 bases, with 19 bases between. Germline-derived CDR1 and CDR2 are LGHNA and YSLEER. Construction of TCR beta libraries was performed using quantitative 5'-RACE with molecular barcodes. In TCRdb, the 5' RACE reads were re-called with MiXCR into one record per CDR3 protein. The sample records 750,000 to 850,000 distinct CDR3 sequences, about 11% being singletons. This clonotype showed up many times. Its matching antigen is unknown. This TCR derives from a male donor with ankylosing spondylitis. The material sequenced was blood, either unsorted or a sorted T cell fraction (not recorded which). J is TRBJ1-6 and V is TRBV4-3; D is possibly TRBD1 (5 bases). CDR3 nucleotide sequence: TGCGCCAGCGCCACCAGGCAGGGCTCGGATTCACCCCTCCACTTT. Translation gives CASATRQGSDSPLHF.